This TCR beta chain was identified during a study of cytomegalovirus exposure and HLA in healthy donors. It was with 60 Vbeta and 13 Jbeta primers that the PCR ran. TCRdb's copy holds only in-frame clones and misses some; the assay was immunoSEQ multiplex PCR. Of about 130,000 clones listed, approximately 81% are singletons. The CDR3 is made up of 12 amino acids. Trimming at V came to 8 bases and at J to 7 bases, leaving 6 bases not matched to a gene. Germline CDR1 SEHNR, CDR2 FQNEAQ (reference sequence). This clone has only a few counts. Sequences were obtained from PBMCs. This chain connects TRBV7-9 to TRBJ2-7, with 9 bases that match TRBD2. The TCR originated in a male donor in good health and CMV-seronegative. The CDR3 DNA reads TGTGCCAGCGAGATAGCGGGAGCTGAGCAGTACTTC. It yields the protein CASEIAGAEQYF.